This paragraph reports one T cell receptor beta chain. Germline CDR1 is SGHDT and CDR2 is YYEEEE. The CDR3 extends over 13 amino acids. Trimming took off 0 bases at V and 4 bases at J, with 7 bases between the two ends. The data derive from a study of shared clonotypes between healthy human individuals. Genomic DNA from each subset was divided evenly over several immunoSEQ plates. Sequencing was performed with immunoSEQ multiplex PCR; in TCRdb, only in-frame clones are kept and a portion is missing. Here the sample spans 1.5 million to 2.5 million clones, roughly 94% being singletons. Naive CD8 isolation took CD45RO-negative cells positively selected for CCR7 and excluded terminally differentiated effector memory CD45RA+ cells.

The chain links TRBV5-6 to TRBJ1-1; D is unclear. The specimen sequenced was naive CD8+ T cells sorted from blood. The TCR comes from a man in his late teens or twenties in good health. The CDR3 sequence: CASSLGMGTEAFF. The DNA of the CDR3 is TGTGCCAGCAGCTTGGGGATGGGCACTGAAGCTTTCTTT.